One and the same sample provided the 32 T cell receptor beta chains below, sequenced in a study of lung T cells in sarcoidosis with Löfgren's syndrome. TCRdb re-derived calls from the reads in MiXCR, one entry per CDR3 protein. The sample has tens of thousands of distinct CDR3 sequences, roughly 20% seen once. What was sequenced was CD4+ T cells from PBMCs. The receptors were sampled from a human donor with sarcoidosis (Löfgren's syndrome or another form), or a control subject (not recorded which).

This clonotype has a single count. A read error may explain this, as a much larger clone is one base away. This rearrangement joins TRBV28 to TRBJ1-2; D uncertain. The CDR3 is 14 amino acids. V lost 4 bases and J lost 3, with 12 bases in between. The germline CDR1 and CDR2 sequences are MDHEN and SYDVKM. The DNA of the CDR3 is TGTGCCAGCAGTTCCGAGGCGCATTACTATGGCTACACCTTC. It translates to CASSSEAHYYGYTF.

This clonotype came up once. A much larger clone differs by one base, so this may be a read error. V is TRBV7-2 and J is TRBJ1-5, with D possibly being TRBD1 (6 bases). The CDR3 extends over 16 amino acids. The germline V gene has CDR1 SGHTA and CDR2 FQGNSA. Trimming cost V 5 bases and J 3 bases, with 17 bases left between them. The CDR3 is CASSPTGQIDNQPQHF. The CDR3 nucleotides read TGTGCCAGCAGCCCGACCGGACAGATAGACAATCAGCCCCAGCATTTT.

This clonotype was seen at least ten times. The gene calls are TRBV28 and TRBJ2-7; D is unclear. CDR3 length: 14 amino acids. Germline CDR1 is MDHEN and CDR2 is SYDVKM. Trimming took off 7 bases at V and 6 bases at J, with 19 bases between the two ends. The chain's CDR3 is CASTSAGTGSEQYV. Written as DNA, the CDR3 is TGTGCCAGCACCTCGGCAGGCACTGGCTCCGAGCAGTACGTC.

This clonotype was seen ten or more times. In DNA form, the CDR3 reads TGTGCCAGCAGTCGGGCAGTTAACTATGGCTACACCTTC. Its protein is CASSRAVNYGYTF. The genes are TRBV25-1 and TRBJ1-2; D is unresolved. The V end was cut by 5 bases, the J end by 1 base, with 8 bases between. CDR3 length: 13 residues. Looked up from germline, CDR1 is MGHDK and CDR2 is SYGVNS.

This clonotype was counted only a few times. The V gene is TRBV12-3 or TRBV12-4, the J gene TRBJ2-7; D is possibly TRBD1 or TRBD2 (5 bases each). Between the trimmed V and J ends, which lost 5 bases and 4 bases, there was a span of 15 bases. CDR3 length: 14 amino acids. The CDR3 sequence: CASSAPGRNYEQYF. The DNA for the CDR3 is TGTGCCAGCAGTGCACCGGGACGGAATTACGAGCAGTACTTC.

This clonotype has at least ten counts. The J gene is TRBJ2-2, the V gene TRBV7-8; TRBD2 matches 9 bases. This CDR3 has 19 residues. Germline loops: CDR1 SGHVS, CDR2 FQNEAQ. V dropped 1 base and J dropped 6; count of bases not matched to a gene: 15. The CDR3 nucleotides are TGTGCCAGCAGCTTAGGTTTCATGGCTAGCGGGACCCGTCCCGGGGAGCTGTTTTTT. Protein product: CASSLGFMASGTRPGELFF.

The table lists this clonotype with many counts. The rearrangement joins TRBV7-2 to TRBJ1-5; D unresolved. V was trimmed by 1 base and J by 0 bases, leaving 7 bases between them. CDR1 SGHTA and CDR2 FQGNSA come from the germline V gene. The length of the CDR3 is 15 residues. CDR3 protein: CASSLDRNSNQPQHF. CDR3 nucleotide sequence: TGTGCCAGCAGCTTAGACAGAAATAGCAATCAGCCCCAGCATTTT.

This clonotype has at least ten counts. The chain links TRBV20-1 to TRBJ2-7; no reliable D call. Trimming pared 0 bases from V and 3 bases from J, leaving 6 bases between. This CDR3 comprises 12 residues. Germline V lookup: CDR1 DFQATT, CDR2 SNEGSKA (reference sequence). The CDR3 bases are TGCAGTGCTAGAGACCCAAGCTACGAGCAGTACGTC. Protein product: CSARDPSYEQYV.

In the case of this clonotype: This may come from a read error, since a much larger clone is one base off. The chain links TRBV20-1 to TRBJ2-3, with D perhaps TRBD2 (6 bases). Germline V gene data show CDR1 as DFQATT and CDR2 as SNEGSKA (reference sequence). The CDR3 loop spans 13 amino acids. The CDR3 region has the DNA TGCAATGCTAGTGCTAGCGGCACAGATACGCAGTATTTT. Encoded protein: CNASASGTDTQYF.

This clonotype was recorded a few times. This chain joins TRBV7-2 and TRBJ2-7, with 10 bases aligning to TRBD1. This CDR3 spans 15 amino acids. Looked up from germline, CDR1 is SGHTA and CDR2 is FQGNSA. V lost 5 bases, J lost 2 bases, and 6 bases stayed unmatched. In nucleotides, the CDR3 is TGTGCCAGCAGCCGCCGGGACAGGGGCACCTACGAGCAGTACTTC. Encoded protein: CASSRRDRGTYEQYF. Full variable domain (outside the CDR3, taken from reference TRBV7-2 and TRBJ2-7): GAGVSQSPSNKVTEKGKDVELRCDPISGHTALYWYRQSLGQGLEFLIYFQGNSAPDKSGLPSDRFSAERTGGSVSTLTIQRTQQEDSAVYLCASSRRDRGTYEQYFGPGTRLTVT.

This clonotype was counted many times. This rearrangement joins TRBV27 to TRBJ2-2; TRBD1 is a possible D gene (5 bases). Trimming stripped 2 bases from V and 5 bases from J, with 12 bases between. Germline V gives CDR1 MNHEY, CDR2 SMNVEV (reference sequence). This CDR3 region has 15 residues. CDR3 sequence (DNA): TGTGCCAGCAGTTTAAGCAGGGCGCTGACCGGGGAGCTGTTTTTT. Protein sequence: CASSLSRALTGELFF.

This clonotype has a count of ten or more. V gene TRBV12-5 combines with J gene TRBJ2-3; TRBD2 matches 8 bases. The CDR3 has 14 amino acids. The trim removed 5 bases at V and 6 bases at J, leaving 7 bases unmatched. Germline V CDR1 and CDR2: LGHNT, FRNRAP. DNA for the CDR3: TGTGCTAGTGGTACCGGACTAGCCCCTGATACGCAGTATTTT. Translating it yields CASGTGLAPDTQYF.

About this clonotype itself: This could be a read error, since a much larger clone is one nucleotide away. V usage is TRBV20-1 and J usage is TRBJ1-3; no firm D call. This CDR3 spans 14 amino acids. V was pared by 2 bases and J by 8 bases, with 16 bases between. CDR1 DFQATT and CDR2 SNEGSKA come from the germline V gene (reference sequence). The CDR3 coding sequence is TGCAGTGCTAGATATTCGGGAAAATTGTACACCATATATTTT. The encoded protein is CSARYSGKLYTIYF.

About this clonotype: A much more abundant neighbour one base away suggests this may be a read error. The chain employs TRBV18 and TRBJ1-2; 9 nucleotides line up with TRBD1. There are 13 residues in the CDR3. From germline, CDR1 is KGHSH and CDR2 LQKENI. The CDR3, as DNA: TGTGCCAGCTCATCGGGGACAGGGTATGGCTGCACCTTC. Translation gives CASSSGTGYGCTF.

This clonotype was counted only a few times. The chain has TRBV12-3 or TRBV12-4 and TRBJ2-1; D is possibly TRBD1 or TRBD2 (5 bases each). Trimming took off 6 bases at V and 2 bases at J, with 14 bases between the two ends. This CDR3 has 15 residues. CDR3 sequence reads: CASRSREGAYNEQFF. CDR3 nucleotides: TGTGCCAGCAGGTCCCGGGAAGGGGCCTACAATGAGCAGTTCTTC.

This clonotype was observed a handful of times. A much larger clone lies one base from this, so it may be a read error. It is likely a read error, because the conserved phenylalanine at the end of the CDR3 is missing. The J gene is TRBJ2-1, the V gene TRBV20-1; 13 bases match TRBD2. Germline V gives CDR1 DFQATT, CDR2 SNEGSKA (reference sequence). This CDR3 comprises 14 residues. The J segment lost 8 bases and the V segment lost 5 bases, leaving 6 bases of the junction unmatched. CDR3 in amino acids: CSALRTSGRHEQFL. The CDR3 region has the DNA TGCAGTGCTCTTCGGACTAGCGGGAGACATGAGCAGTTCCTC.

The chain links TRBV5-6 to TRBJ2-1; D possibly uses TRBD1 or TRBD2 (5 bases each). CDR3 size: 12 residues. Trimming cost V 3 bases and J 4 bases, with 5 bases left between them. From germline, CDR1 is SGHDT and CDR2 YYEEEE. Written as DNA, the CDR3 is TGTGCCAGCAGCTGGGGGTACAATGAGCAGTTCTTC. Residues: CASSWGYNEQFF. The entire variable domain, with the rest obtained from reference TRBV5-6 and TRBJ2-1, is as follows: DAGVTQSPTHLIKTRGQQVTLRCSPKSGHDTVSWYQQALGQGPQFIFQYYEEEERQRGNFPDRFSGHQFPNYSSELNVNALLLGDSALYLCASSWGYNEQFFGPGTRLTVL.

As concerns this clonotype: Since a much larger clone is just one base distant, this may be a read error. Without the conserved terminal phenylalanine or tryptophan, this CDR3 likely stems from a read error. The chain is built from TRBV28 and TRBJ2-5; D remains ambiguous. This CDR3 comprises 13 residues. V was trimmed by 1 base and J by 7 bases, leaving 10 bases between them. The germline gives CDR1 MDHEN, CDR2 SYDVKM. In DNA, the CDR3 is TGTGCCAGCAGTTTATCCCCCGTTGTGACCCAGTACCTC. It translates to CASSLSPVVTQYL.

V usage is TRBV5-6 and J usage is TRBJ2-3; D gene uncertain. The ends were cut back, 4 bases at V and 2 bases at J, with 14 bases in the middle. CDR1 and CDR2 (germline): SGHDT, YYEEEE. This CDR3 is built from 15 residues. CDR3 region: CASSPGGPYTDTQYF. The CDR3 DNA is TGTGCCAGCAGCCCCGGTGGCCCATACACAGATACGCAGTATTTT.

The sample holds many counts of this clonotype. The J gene is TRBJ1-1, the V gene TRBV27, with D perhaps TRBD1 (5 bases). The CDR3 spans 13 residues. The germline V gene has CDR1 MNHEY and CDR2 SMNVEV (reference sequence). V was cut by 5 bases and J by 7 bases, with 14 bases left in between. CDR3 nucleotides: TGTGCCAGCAGTCCCTACGGGGGATTTGAAGCTTTCTTT. This encodes CASSPYGGFEAFF.

Comment on this clonotype: The junction does not match germline at one end; this may be a read error. This chain connects TRBV6-5 to TRBJ1-5; 7 bases align to TRBD1. Germline CDR1 MNHEY, CDR2 SVGAGI. The CDR3 has 14 residues. CDR3 in DNA: TGTGCCAGCACACGACAGGGTATCAATCAGTCCCAGCATTTT. Amino acids: CASTRQGINQSQHF.

The table lists this clonotype with many counts. This chain links TRBV6-1 with TRBJ2-7; 8 bases line up with TRBD2. The V gene end was trimmed by 6 bases and the J gene end by 1 base; junction bases not matched to a gene: 2. The CDR3 is 13 amino acids. Germline-derived CDR1 and CDR2 are MNHNS and SASEGT. CDR3 in DNA: TGTGCCAGCAGGCAGCGGGAGTCCTACGAGCAGTACTTC. It translates to CASRQRESYEQYF.

The table lists this clonotype with a few counts. The chain combines TRBV5-4 with TRBJ2-3; TRBD2 agrees at 8 bases. The CDR3 contains 20 residues. V trimming: 1 base; J trimming: 0 bases; junction bases outside the gene matches: 16. Germline CDR1 reads SGHNT; CDR2 reads YYREEE (reference sequence). This CDR3 reads CASSLMAGGTLPRSTDTQYF. DNA of the CDR3: TGTGCCAGCAGCTTGATGGCGGGAGGAACTCTACCGAGGAGCACAGATACGCAGTATTTT. The full variable domain, rest sourced from reference TRBV5-4 and TRBJ2-3, is ETGVTQSPTHLIKTRGQQVTLRCSSQSGHNTVSWYQQALGQGPQFIFQYYREEENGRGNFPPRFSGLQFPNYSSELNVNALELDDSALYLCASSLMAGGTLPRSTDTQYFGPGTRLTVL.

The sample holds many counts of this clonotype. The V and J genes are TRBV6-2 or TRBV6-3 and TRBJ2-1; 10 bases match TRBD2. This CDR3 contains 20 residues. V lost 1 base to trimming and J lost 6 bases; unmatched junction nucleotides: 18. Germline assignment: CDR1 MNHEY and CDR2 SVGEGT. CDR3 residues: CASSYFRGSSGSSRTNEQFF. CDR3 DNA: TGTGCCAGCAGTTACTTTCGAGGGTCTAGCGGGAGTTCTCGGACCAATGAGCAGTTCTTC.

Remarks on this clonotype: One base away lies a much larger clone, so this may be a sequencing read error. This rearrangement joins TRBV7-9 to TRBJ2-5, with 9 bases fitting TRBD1. Germline CDR1 reads SEHNR; CDR2 reads FQNEAQ (reference sequence). The CDR3 spans 16 residues. J lost 2 bases, V lost 8 bases, and 12 bases had no gene match. The CDR3 DNA reads as TGTGCCAGCGGCTCATCCGGGACAGGGAGACAAGAGACCCAGTACTTC. Amino acid sequence: CASGSSGTGRQETQYF.

J is TRBJ1-1 and V is TRBV7-9, with no clear D. The CDR3 length is 14 residues. Per germline, CDR1 SEHNR and CDR2 FQNEAQ (reference sequence). V shed 5 bases and J shed 1 base, with 11 bases lying between them. This CDR3 reads CASSGTGWNTEAFF. CDR3 sequence (DNA): TGTGCCAGCAGCGGCACGGGGTGGAACACTGAAGCTTTCTTT. The full variable domain, completed using reference TRBV7-9 and TRBJ1-1, is DTGVSQNPRHKITKRGQNVTFRCDPISEHNRLYWYRQTLGQGPEFLTYFQNEAQLEKSRLLSDRFSAERPKGSFSTLEIQRTEQGDSAMYLCASSGTGWNTEAFFGQGTRLTVV.

The gene calls are TRBV7-9 and TRBJ2-4, with D unclear. From germline, CDR1 is SEHNR and CDR2 FQNEAQ (reference sequence). The CDR3 is made up of 16 amino acids. The germline V and J ends were trimmed by 5 bases and 0 bases, with 14 bases remaining between them. The CDR3 sequence: CASSPDTTLAKNIQYF. The DNA for the CDR3 is TGTGCCAGCAGCCCCGACACCACCCTAGCCAAAAACATTCAGTACTTC.

The chain combines TRBV4-3 with TRBJ2-1; 10 nucleotides match TRBD2. This CDR3 spans 17 amino acids. Germline trimming cut 3 bases from V and 5 bases from J; bases unmatched to any gene: 10. From germline, CDR1 is LGHNA and CDR2 YSLEER. CDR3 in amino acids: CASSQPPGLAADNEQFF. CDR3 in DNA: TGCGCCAGCAGCCAGCCCCCTGGACTAGCGGCAGACAATGAGCAGTTCTTC.

This clonotype was seen repeatedly, ten times or more. This sequence joins TRBV28 and TRBJ1-5, with a weak D call TRBD1 (6 bases). Trimming took off 3 bases at V and 6 bases at J, with 15 bases between the two ends. The germline V gene encodes CDR1 MDHEN and CDR2 SYDVKM. The CDR3 consists of 15 residues. The DNA of the CDR3 is TGTGCCAGCAGTTTTCTTCTGGGGGCTGCTCAGCCCCAGCATTTT. Encoded protein: CASSFLLGAAQPQHF.

This clonotype was seen repeatedly, ten times or more. The chain uses TRBV6-1 and TRBJ1-3; D not certain. V gave up 1 base and J gave up 2 bases, with 9 bases separating them. This CDR3 spans 15 amino acids. Germline-derived CDR1 and CDR2 are MNHNS and SASEGT. The CDR3: CASSEGSTPGNTIYF. As DNA, the CDR3 is TGTGCCAGCAGTGAAGGGTCCACTCCTGGAAACACCATATATTTT.

The sample holds many counts of this clonotype. The rearrangement joins TRBV7-2 to TRBJ2-7, with 9 bases lining up with TRBD2. Germline CDR1 and CDR2: SGHTA and FQGNSA. The CDR3 runs 15 residues. V lost 5 bases and J lost 1; bases outside the gene matches: 6. CDR3 sequence reads: CASSPTSGPSYEQYF. For the CDR3, the DNA is TGTGCCAGCAGCCCGACTAGCGGCCCGTCCTACGAGCAGTACTTC.

This clonotype was picked up a small number of times. The chain carries TRBV27 and TRBJ2-3; 8 nucleotides align to TRBD2. CDR1 is MNHEY and CDR2 is SMNVEV in the germline V gene (reference sequence). V trimming: 4 bases; J trimming: 4 bases; junction bases outside the gene matches: 7. The CDR3 is 15 amino acids. The CDR3 region is CASSSYRGGPDTQYF. CDR3 nucleotide sequence: TGTGCCAGCAGTTCCTACCGGGGGGGCCCAGATACGCAGTATTTT.